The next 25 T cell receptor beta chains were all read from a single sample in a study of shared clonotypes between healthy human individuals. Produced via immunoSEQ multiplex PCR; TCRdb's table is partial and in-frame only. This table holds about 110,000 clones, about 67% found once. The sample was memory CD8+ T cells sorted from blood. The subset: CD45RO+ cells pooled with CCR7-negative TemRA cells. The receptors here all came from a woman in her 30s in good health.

CDR3 in DNA: TGTGCCAGCAGCGTAGGAAGGGGAGCAAATGAAAAACTGTTTTTT. It is translated as CASSVGRGANEKLFF. The chain links TRBV9 to TRBJ1-4; tentative D call: TRBD1 (5 bases). Germline-derived CDR1 and CDR2 are SGDLS and YYNGEE. Between the trimmed V and J ends, which lost 0 bases and 5 bases, there was a span of 11 bases. This CDR3 region has 15 residues.

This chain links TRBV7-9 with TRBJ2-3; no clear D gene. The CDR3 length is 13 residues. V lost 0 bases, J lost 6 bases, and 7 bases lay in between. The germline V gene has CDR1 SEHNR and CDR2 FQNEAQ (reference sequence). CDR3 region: CASSLARADTQYF. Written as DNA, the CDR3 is TGTGCCAGCAGCTTAGCTAGAGCGGATACGCAGTATTTT. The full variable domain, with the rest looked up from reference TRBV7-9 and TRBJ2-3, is DTGVSQNPRHKITKRGQNVTFRCDPISEHNRLYWYRQTLGQGPEFLTYFQNEAQLEKSRLLSDRFSAERPKGSFSTLEIQRTEQGDSAMYLCASSLARADTQYFGPGTRLTVL.

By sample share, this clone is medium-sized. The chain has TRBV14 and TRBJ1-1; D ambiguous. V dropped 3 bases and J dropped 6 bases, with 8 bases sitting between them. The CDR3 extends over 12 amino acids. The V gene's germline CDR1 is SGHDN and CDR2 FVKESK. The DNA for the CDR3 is TGTGCCAGCAGCCACCTCGGGGCTGAAGCTTTCTTT. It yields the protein CASSHLGAEAFF.

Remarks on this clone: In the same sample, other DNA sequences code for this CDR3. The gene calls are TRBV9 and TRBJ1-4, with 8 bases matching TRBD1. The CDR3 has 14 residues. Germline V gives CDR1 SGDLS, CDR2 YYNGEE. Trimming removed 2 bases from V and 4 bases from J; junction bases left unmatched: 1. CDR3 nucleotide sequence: TGTGCCAGCAGCGTTACAGGGGGTAATGAAAAACTGTTTTTT. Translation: CASSVTGGNEKLFF.

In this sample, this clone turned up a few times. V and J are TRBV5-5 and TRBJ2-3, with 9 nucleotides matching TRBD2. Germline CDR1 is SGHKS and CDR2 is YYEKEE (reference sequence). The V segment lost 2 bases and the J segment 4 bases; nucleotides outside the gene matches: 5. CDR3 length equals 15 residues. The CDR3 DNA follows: TGTGCCAGCAGCTTTCAGCGGGAGGTCGCAGATACGCAGTATTTT. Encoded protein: CASSFQREVADTQYF. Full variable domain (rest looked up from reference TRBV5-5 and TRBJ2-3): DAGVTQSPTHLIKTRGQQVTLRCSPISGHKSVSWYQQVLGQGPQFIFQYYEKEERGRGNFPDRFSARQFPNYSSELNVNALLLGDSALYLCASSFQREVADTQYFGPGTRLTVL.

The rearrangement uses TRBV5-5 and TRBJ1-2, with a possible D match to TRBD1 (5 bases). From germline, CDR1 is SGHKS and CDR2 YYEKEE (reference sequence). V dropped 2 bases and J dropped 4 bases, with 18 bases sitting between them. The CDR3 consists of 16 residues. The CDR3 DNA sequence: TGTGCCAGCAGCTTCGAGCTCCCCCACAGGCTCTATGGCTACACCTTC. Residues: CASSFELPHRLYGYTF.

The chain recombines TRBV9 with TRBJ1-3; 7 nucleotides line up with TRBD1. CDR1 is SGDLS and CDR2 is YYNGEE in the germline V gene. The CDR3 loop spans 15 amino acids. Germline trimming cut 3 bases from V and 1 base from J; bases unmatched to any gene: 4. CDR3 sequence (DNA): TGTGCCAGCAGCGAACAGGGGACATCTGGAAACACCATATATTTT. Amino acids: CASSEQGTSGNTIYF.

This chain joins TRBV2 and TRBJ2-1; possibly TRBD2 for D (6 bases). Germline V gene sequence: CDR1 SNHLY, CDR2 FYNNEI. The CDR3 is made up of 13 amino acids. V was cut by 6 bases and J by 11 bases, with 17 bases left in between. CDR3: CASSSSSVKKQFF. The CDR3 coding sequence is TGTGCCAGCAGCTCCTCTAGCGTTAAAAAGCAGTTCTTC.

DNA for the CDR3: TGTGCCAGCAGTACGACAGGGAGTAGCAATCAGCCCCAGCATTTT. It specifies CASSTTGSSNQPQHF. The rearrangement joins TRBV6-5 to TRBJ1-5, with 7 positions matching TRBD1. V was pared by 5 bases and J by 0 bases, with 4 bases of the junction left unmatched. The CDR3 extends over 15 amino acids. Per germline, CDR1 MNHEY and CDR2 SVGAGI.

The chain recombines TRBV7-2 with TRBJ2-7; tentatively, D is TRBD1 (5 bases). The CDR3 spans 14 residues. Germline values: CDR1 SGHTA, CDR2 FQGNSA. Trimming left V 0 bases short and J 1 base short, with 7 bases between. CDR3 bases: TGTGCCAGCAGCTTAGCAGCAGGGTCCTACGAGCAGTACTTC. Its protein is CASSLAAGSYEQYF.

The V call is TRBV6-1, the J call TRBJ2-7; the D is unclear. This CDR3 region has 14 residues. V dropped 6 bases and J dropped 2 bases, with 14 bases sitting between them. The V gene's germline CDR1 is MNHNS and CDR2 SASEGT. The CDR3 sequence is CASRVGGDTYEQYF. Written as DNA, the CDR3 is TGTGCCAGCAGAGTAGGTGGGGATACCTACGAGCAGTACTTC.

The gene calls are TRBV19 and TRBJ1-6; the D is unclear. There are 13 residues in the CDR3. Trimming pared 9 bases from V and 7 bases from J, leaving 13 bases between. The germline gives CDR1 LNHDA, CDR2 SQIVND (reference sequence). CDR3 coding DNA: TGTGCCAGCACCGACCAAGCAAATTCACCCCTCCACTTT. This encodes CASTDQANSPLHF. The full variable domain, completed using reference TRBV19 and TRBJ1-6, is DGGITQSPKYLFRKEGQNVTLSCEQNLNHDAMYWYRQDPGQGLRLIYYSQIVNDFQKGDIAEGYSVSREKKESFPLTVTSAQKNPTAFYLCASTDQANSPLHFGNGTRLTVT.

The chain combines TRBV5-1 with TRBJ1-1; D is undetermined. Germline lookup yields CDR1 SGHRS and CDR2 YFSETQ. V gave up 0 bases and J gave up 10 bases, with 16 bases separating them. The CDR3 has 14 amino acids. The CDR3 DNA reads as TGCGCCAGCAGCTTGGATGGCGGCCTTTGGGGAGCTTTCTTT. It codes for CASSLDGGLWGAFF.

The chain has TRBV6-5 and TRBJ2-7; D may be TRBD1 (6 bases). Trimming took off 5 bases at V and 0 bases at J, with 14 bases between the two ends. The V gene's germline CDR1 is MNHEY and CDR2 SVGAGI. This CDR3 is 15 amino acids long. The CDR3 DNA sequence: TGTGCCAGCAGTGGGACACCTAGAAACTCCTACGAGCAGTACTTC. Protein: CASSGTPRNSYEQYF.

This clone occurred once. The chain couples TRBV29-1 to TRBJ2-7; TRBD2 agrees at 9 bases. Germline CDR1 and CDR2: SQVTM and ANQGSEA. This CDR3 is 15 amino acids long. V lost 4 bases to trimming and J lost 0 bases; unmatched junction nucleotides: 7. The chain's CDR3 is CSVAGLAGPSYEQYF. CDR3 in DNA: TGCAGCGTTGCTGGTCTAGCGGGACCCTCCTACGAGCAGTACTTC.

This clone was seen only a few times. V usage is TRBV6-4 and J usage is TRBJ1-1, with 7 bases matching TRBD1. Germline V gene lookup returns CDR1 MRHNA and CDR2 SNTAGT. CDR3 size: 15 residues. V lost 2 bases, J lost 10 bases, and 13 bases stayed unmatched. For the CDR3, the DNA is TGTGCCAGCAGTGACGGAGGGGCAGGGGGGGCCGTAGCTTTCTTT. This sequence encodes CASSDGGAGGAVAFF.

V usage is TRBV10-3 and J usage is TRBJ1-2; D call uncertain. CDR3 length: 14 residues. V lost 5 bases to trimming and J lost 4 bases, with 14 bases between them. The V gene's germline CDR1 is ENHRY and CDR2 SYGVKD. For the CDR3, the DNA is TGTGCCATCAGTCCCGGTGATCCCTCCTATGGCTACACCTTC. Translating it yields CAISPGDPSYGYTF.

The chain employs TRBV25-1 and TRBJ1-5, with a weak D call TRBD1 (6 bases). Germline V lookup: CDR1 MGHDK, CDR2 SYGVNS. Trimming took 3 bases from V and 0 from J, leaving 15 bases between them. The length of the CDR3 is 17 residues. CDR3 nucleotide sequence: TGTGCCAGCAGTGAGGGACACGAGCCTGATAGCAATCAGCCCCAGCATTTT. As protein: CASSEGHEPDSNQPQHF. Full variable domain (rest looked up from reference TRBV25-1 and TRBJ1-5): EADIYQTPRYLVIGTGKKITLECSQTMGHDKMYWYQQDPGMELHLIHYSYGVNSTEKGDLSSESTVSRIRTEHFPLTLESARPSHTSQYLCASSEGHEPDSNQPQHFGDGTRLSIL.

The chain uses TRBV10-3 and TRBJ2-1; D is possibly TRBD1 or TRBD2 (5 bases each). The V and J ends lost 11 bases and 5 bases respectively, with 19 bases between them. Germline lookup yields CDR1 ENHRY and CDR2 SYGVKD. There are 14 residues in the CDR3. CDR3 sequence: CASEPGTEDNEQFF. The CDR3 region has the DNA TGTGCCTCGGAACCCGGGACGGAAGACAATGAGCAGTTCTTC.

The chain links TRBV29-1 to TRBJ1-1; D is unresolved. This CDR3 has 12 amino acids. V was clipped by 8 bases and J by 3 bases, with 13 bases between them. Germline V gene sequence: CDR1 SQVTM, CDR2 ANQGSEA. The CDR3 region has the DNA TGCAGCATACGGTCGGGAGACACTGAAGCTTTCTTT. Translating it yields CSIRSGDTEAFF.

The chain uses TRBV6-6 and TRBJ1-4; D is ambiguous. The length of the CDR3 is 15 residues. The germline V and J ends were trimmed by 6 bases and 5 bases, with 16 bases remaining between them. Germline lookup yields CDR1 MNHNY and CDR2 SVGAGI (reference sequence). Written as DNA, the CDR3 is TGTGCCAGCAGGGATGGTCTCGAAGGGAATGAAAAACTGTTTTTT. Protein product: CASRDGLEGNEKLFF.

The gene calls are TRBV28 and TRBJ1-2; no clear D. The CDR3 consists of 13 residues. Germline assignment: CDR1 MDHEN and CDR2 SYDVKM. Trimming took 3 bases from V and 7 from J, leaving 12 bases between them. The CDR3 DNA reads TGTGCCAGCAGTTTCTCTTGGGTCGGTGGCTACACCTTC. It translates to CASSFSWVGGYTF.

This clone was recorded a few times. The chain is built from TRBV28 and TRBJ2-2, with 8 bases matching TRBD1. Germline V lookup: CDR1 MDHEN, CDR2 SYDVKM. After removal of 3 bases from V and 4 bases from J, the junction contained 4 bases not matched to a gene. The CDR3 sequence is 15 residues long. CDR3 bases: TGTGCCAGCAGTTTCAGGGGGCAGGTCACCGGGGAGCTGTTTTTT. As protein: CASSFRGQVTGELFF.

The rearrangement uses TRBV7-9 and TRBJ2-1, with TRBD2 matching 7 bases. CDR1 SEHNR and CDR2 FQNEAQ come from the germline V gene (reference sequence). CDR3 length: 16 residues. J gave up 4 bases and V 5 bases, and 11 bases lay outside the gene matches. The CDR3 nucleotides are TGTGCCAGCAGCCCCACGGGCGGGAGCGCTTACAATGAGCAGTTCTTC. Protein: CASSPTGGSAYNEQFF.

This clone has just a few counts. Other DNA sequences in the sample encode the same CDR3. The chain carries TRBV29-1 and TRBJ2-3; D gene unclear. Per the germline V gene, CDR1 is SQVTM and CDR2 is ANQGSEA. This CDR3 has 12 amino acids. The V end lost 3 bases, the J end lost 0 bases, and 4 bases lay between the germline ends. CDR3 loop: CSVDSSTDTQYF. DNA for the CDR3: TGCAGCGTTGATTCCAGCACAGATACGCAGTATTTT.